This T cell receptor beta chain is drawn from a study of T cell responses to AZD1222 COVID-19 vaccine. Study background: It was second doses at about 4 or about 12 weeks that were pooled. Study-level findings and limits: Among AZD1222 vaccinees, only 5 to 7 were seropositive at baseline. Increases in Spike-specific TCR breadth and depth were seen after two AZD1222 doses. Only after the peak T cell response were repertoires sampled.

Per the germline V gene, CDR1 is SGHNT and CDR2 is YYREEE (reference sequence). The V gene lost 4 bases and the J gene lost 0 bases, with 11 bases spanning the gap. The CDR3 contains 15 residues. Notes on this clone: The antigen is unknown.

Generated by immunoSEQ multiplex PCR, the TCRdb table keeps only in-frame clones and is missing some. The data contain about 170,000 clones, 90% of them seen just once; the ten biggest clones take up roughly 1.6%. This receptor was obtained from an adult in good health. This chain uses TRBV5-4 with TRBJ2-1; D unclear. Sequencing was performed on peripheral blood, taken on day 0 of AZD1222 vaccination. The CDR3: CASSRRLHSYNEQFF. CDR3 coding DNA: TGTGCCAGCAGCCGAAGACTCCACTCCTACAATGAGCAGTTCTTC. Drawing the rest from reference TRBV5-4 and TRBJ2-1, the complete variable domain is ETGVTQSPTHLIKTRGQQVTLRCSSQSGHNTVSWYQQALGQGPQFIFQYYREEENGRGNFPPRFSGLQFPNYSSELNVNALELDDSALYLCASSRRLHSYNEQFFGPGTRLTVL.